Below, 24 T cell receptor beta chains from the same sample are listed, as sequenced in a study of tumor-infiltrating lymphocytes in primary liver carcinoma. Co-extracting RNA and DNA was done with roughly 17-34 mg of unsorted bulk tissue as input. Using a constant-region primer together with ProtoScript II reverse transcriptase, TCR beta cDNA was made from around 0.55 ug of total RNA. ARM-PCR was slightly modified, and three nested multiplex PCR rounds with it gave rise to the TCR beta libraries. TRBV1-TRBV30 forward and Cbeta reverse primers drove the first two roughly 11-cycle rounds. TCRdb itself ran the multiplex PCR reads through MiXCR, one entry per CDR3 protein. This table has some 130,000 distinct CDR3 sequences, around 70% appearing once. The sequenced sample consisted of tumor-adjacent normal liver tissue. These receptors were collected from a woman aged 55-70 years with primary liver carcinoma and hepatitis B virus infection.

For this clonotype: A much larger clone lies a single base off, so this may be a read error. V and J are TRBV30 and TRBJ1-5; no reliable D call. Trimming took 0 bases from V and 9 from J, leaving 12 bases between them. The CDR3 runs 13 residues. Germline V CDR1 and CDR2: GTSNPN, SVGIG (reference sequence). This CDR3 reads CAWSVAGGRPQHF. CDR3 sequence (DNA): TGTGCCTGGAGTGTTGCGGGCGGGCGGCCCCAGCATTTT.

This clonotype was observed a single time. One junction end disagrees with the germline gene, perhaps due to a read error. V usage is TRBV14 and J usage is TRBJ2-1; the match to TRBD2 covers 10 bases. Per the germline V gene, CDR1 is SGHDN and CDR2 is FVKESK. CDR3 size: 16 residues. The CDR3: CASSRFRASGSYEQFF. The CDR3 bases are TGCGCCAGCAGCCGTTTTAGGGCTAGCGGGAGCTATGAGCAGTTCTTC.

With regard to this clonotype: At one end the junction does not follow the germline gene, possibly because of a read error. V is TRBV2 and J is TRBJ2-7; TRBD1 matches at 7 bases. The V gene's germline CDR1 is SNHLY and CDR2 FYNNEI. The CDR3 has 13 amino acids. The CDR3 DNA is TGTGTCAGCAGTAACAGGGGAACCTACGAGCAGTACTTC. Its protein is CVSSNRGTYEQYF.

As for this clonotype: This could be a read error, since a much larger clone is one nucleotide away. The V call is TRBV5-1, the J call TRBJ2-5, with D perhaps matching TRBD2 (5 bases). Germline values: CDR1 SGHRS, CDR2 YFSETQ. The CDR3 has 15 amino acids. V lost 1 base, J lost 5 bases, and 15 bases lay in between. The CDR3 loop reads CASSLSASPHETQYF. CDR3 sequence (DNA): TGCGCCAGCAGCTTGTCGGCTAGCCCTCATGAGACCCAGTACTTC.

Turning to this clonotype: Without the conserved terminal phenylalanine or tryptophan, this CDR3 likely stems from a read error. This rearrangement joins TRBV10-3 to TRBJ2-1; TRBD1 agrees at 7 bases. CDR3 length: 14 residues. CDR1 and CDR2 (germline): ENHRY, SYGVKD. V shed 7 bases, J shed 1 base, and the junction held 4 bases outside the gene matches. The CDR3 here is CAINTTGSYNEQFI. In nucleotides, the CDR3 is TGTGCCATCAATACGACAGGGTCCTACAATGAGCAGTTCATC.

As to this clonotype: Since a much larger clone is just one base distant, this may be a read error. This chain's CDR3 is CASSQSHRLSTEAFF. The CDR3 DNA reads TGCGCCAGCAGCCAATCTCACAGGCTGAGCACTGAAGCTTTCTTT. V is TRBV4-1 and J is TRBJ1-1; D is perhaps TRBD1 (5 bases). The V end was cut by 2 bases, the J end by 4 bases, with 14 bases between. Germline V gives CDR1 MGHRA, CDR2 YSYEKL. This CDR3 comprises 15 residues.

To note about this clonotype: The conserved closing phenylalanine or tryptophan is absent in this CDR3, likely reflecting a read error. The V and J genes are TRBV6-1 and TRBJ2-2; 7 bases are shared with TRBD1. Germline V CDR1 and CDR2: MNHNS, SASEGT. The CDR3 runs to 14 residues. The CDR3 spells CDSSTGDSTGELFL. The DNA for the CDR3 is TGTGACAGCAGCACAGGGGATAGCACCGGGGAGCTGTTTTTA.

Comment on this clonotype: Sequence at one end of the junction differs from germline and may be a read error. The chain recombines TRBV11-2 with TRBJ1-4; unclear D gene. The CDR3 covers 14 residues. Germline values: CDR1 SGHAT, CDR2 FQNNGV. The CDR3 DNA reads TGTGCCAGCAGCTTCGGGTTGATCAATGAAAAACCGTTTTTT. It translates to CASSFGLINEKPFF.

In its sample, this clonotype was seen many times. V and J are TRBV28 and TRBJ1-2, with D maybe TRBD1 (5 bases). The CDR3 contains 14 residues. Trimming removed 2 bases from V and 4 bases from J, with 11 bases in between. Per the germline V gene, CDR1 is MDHEN and CDR2 is SYDVKM. As DNA, the CDR3 is TGTGCCAGCAGTTTAGGGGCAGGCTTCTATGGCTACACCTTC. This sequence encodes CASSLGAGFYGYTF.

Points on this clonotype: The final CDR3 position lacks the conserved phenylalanine or tryptophan, pointing to a likely read error. V is TRBV11-1 and J is TRBJ2-7; perhaps TRBD2 as D (5 bases). Between the trimmed V and J ends, which lost 2 bases and 0 bases, there was a span of 8 bases. CDR1 SGHAT and CDR2 FQDESV come from the germline V gene (reference sequence). The CDR3 is 14 amino acids. CDR3 bases: TGTGCCAGCAGCTTACGCGACTACTCCTACGAGCAGTACCCT. Its translation is CASSLRDYSYEQYP.

This clonotype was detected only a few times. This could be a read error, since a much larger clone is one nucleotide away. The V and J genes are TRBV28 and TRBJ2-5; 8 bases align to TRBD1. The CDR3 is 14 residues long. Germline V gives CDR1 MDHEN, CDR2 SYDVKM. CDR3 protein: CVSSNPGGMKTQYF. As DNA, the CDR3 is TGTGTCAGCAGTAACCCAGGGGGCATGAAGACCCAGTACTTC. The full variable domain, completed using reference TRBV28 and TRBJ2-5, is DVKVTQSSRYLVKRTGEKVFLECVQDMDHENMFWYRQDPGLGLRLIYFSYDVKMKEKGDIPEGYSVSREKKERFSLILESASTNQTSMYLCVSSNPGGMKTQYFGPGTRLLVL.

This clonotype was found once. The chain employs TRBV6-5 and TRBJ1-1; the D gene is possibly TRBD1 (6 bases). Germline CDR1 reads MNHEY; CDR2 reads SVGAGI. The V gene lost 6 bases and the J gene lost 3 bases, with 17 bases spanning the gap. CDR3 length equals 15 residues. The CDR3, as DNA: TGTGCCAGCAGCACAATCAGGGGAATGGACACTGAAGCTTTCTTT. Protein: CASSTIRGMDTEAFF.

A note on this clonotype: Germline and junction disagree at one end, which may indicate a read error. The J gene is TRBJ2-3, the V gene TRBV4-2; tentatively, D is TRBD2 (5 bases). The CDR3 covers 15 residues. The germline V gene encodes CDR1 LGHNA and CDR2 YNFKEQ. For the CDR3, the DNA is TGTGCTAGCAGCCAAGACTCGAGCGGCGCAGATACGCGGTATTTT. It codes for CASSQDSSGADTRYF.

Concerning this clonotype: This clone may be a read error of a much larger clone one base away. This CDR3 reads CVSRYNRAAGELFF. For the CDR3, the DNA is TGTGTCAGCAGATATAACAGGGCCGCCGGGGAGCTGTTTTTT. The chain employs TRBV7-8 and TRBJ2-2; TRBD1 might be the D (6 bases). The germline V gene has CDR1 SGHVS and CDR2 FQNEAQ. The CDR3 is made up of 14 amino acids.

The gene calls are TRBV6-1 and TRBJ2-2; perhaps TRBD1 as D (6 bases). This CDR3 comprises 14 residues. Trimming pared 7 bases from V and 5 bases from J, leaving 14 bases between. Germline V lookup: CDR1 MNHNS, CDR2 SASEGT. As DNA, the CDR3 is TGTGCCAGCAATACAGGGTGTAGTACCGGGGAGCTGTTTTTT. As protein: CASNTGCSTGELFF.

Note on this clonotype: The junction departs from the called germline gene at one end, perhaps through a read error. The J gene is TRBJ1-4, the V gene TRBV4-1, with D hard to call. Germline assignment: CDR1 MGHRA and CDR2 YSYEKL. The CDR3 is 14 amino acids. CDR3 amino acids: CASSQEGKYEKLFF. The CDR3 DNA sequence: TGCGCCAGCAGTCAAGAGGGCAAGTATGAAAAACTGTTTTTT.

Of note for this clonotype: A much larger clone is a single base away; this may be a read error. The chain employs TRBV30 and TRBJ1-5; D is unclear. This CDR3 is built from 13 residues. Germline-derived CDR1 and CDR2 are GTSNPN and SVGIG (reference sequence). The CDR3 spells CAWRISPRQPLHF. The DNA for the CDR3 is TGTGCCTGGAGAATATCTCCCCGGCAGCCCCTGCATTTT.

Remarks on this clonotype: Relative to the germline gene, one junction end is altered; a read error may explain this. The chain uses TRBV6-2 or TRBV6-3 and TRBJ2-3, with TRBD2 identical over 11 bases. The CDR3 totals 16 residues. Germline assignment: CDR1 MNHEY and CDR2 SVGEGT. DNA for the CDR3: TGTGCCAGTAGCCCGTTCCGGCTAGCGGGAGGAGATACGCAGTGTTTT. It encodes CASSPFRLAGGDTQCF.

This chain uses TRBV6-1 with TRBJ2-3; D gene unclear. This CDR3 spans 14 amino acids. The germline V gene encodes CDR1 MNHNS and CDR2 SASEGT. Deletions cut 10 bases from V and 0 bases from J, with 14 bases between. CDR3: CATIRGFSTDTQYF. The DNA for the CDR3 is TGTGCCACCATTCGAGGCTTTAGCACAGATACGCAGTATTTT.

About this clonotype itself: A read error may account for a junction end that differs from germline. This chain links TRBV6-1 with TRBJ2-2; D unresolved. The CDR3 extends over 14 amino acids. From germline, CDR1 is MNHNS and CDR2 SASEGT. The CDR3 DNA follows: TGTACCAGCTGTGAACTGTTCTTGGGGGGGGAGCTGTTTTTT. Translating gives CTSCELFLGGELFF.

On this clonotype: One end of the junction fails to match germline, which may point to a read error. The chain carries TRBV7-9 and TRBJ2-5; possible D gene TRBD1, 6 bases. The CDR3 runs to 16 residues. The V gene's germline CDR1 is SEHNR and CDR2 FQNEAQ (reference sequence). CDR3 sequence: CASSLGFIQGNEIQYF. The CDR3 DNA reads as TGTGCCAGCAGCTTAGGATTTATACAGGGTAATGAGATCCAGTACTTC. Using reference TRBV7-9 and TRBJ2-5 for the parts outside the CDR3, the full variable domain is DTGVSQNPRHKITKRGQNVTFRCDPISEHNRLYWYRQTLGQGPEFLTYFQNEAQLEKSRLLSDRFSAERPKGSFSTLEIQRTEQGDSAMYLCASSLGFIQGNEIQYFGPGTRLLVL.

V usage is TRBV29-1 and J usage is TRBJ2-7; D perhaps matches TRBD1 (7 bases). The CDR3 length is 15 residues. Germline V CDR1 and CDR2: SQVTM, ANQGSEA. The V and J ends lost 8 bases and 3 bases respectively, with 23 bases between them. CDR3 sequence (DNA): TGCAGCCTCCGACAGACAGGGACTTCTGGCTACGAGCAGTACTTC. The encoded protein is CSLRQTGTSGYEQYF.

This clonotype was seen just once. At one end the junction does not follow the germline gene, possibly because of a read error. The chain is built from TRBV6-1 and TRBJ2-2; 8 bases are shared with TRBD1. Per the germline V gene, CDR1 is MNHNS and CDR2 is SASEGT. The CDR3 totals 14 residues. CDR3 nucleotides: TGTGCCAGTAGTACAGGGGGTAGTACCGGGGAGCTGTATTTT. Its protein product is CASSTGGSTGELYF.

V gene TRBV5-1 combines with J gene TRBJ2-1; 11 bases align to TRBD2. CDR3 length: 15 amino acids. J gave up 6 bases and V 4 bases, and 6 bases lay outside the gene matches. Germline V CDR1 and CDR2: SGHRS, YFSETQ. The CDR3 coding sequence is TGCGCCAGCAGCCCGGGACTAGCGGAGTTCAATGAGCAGTTCTTC. It specifies CASSPGLAEFNEQFF.